The 21 T cell receptor beta chains listed next were all sequenced from one sample in a study of shared clonotypes between healthy human individuals. Clones were sequenced by immunoSEQ multiplex PCR, and TCRdb holds only the in-frame ones, with some missing. The sample lists a few million clones; 95% were seen once. Source material: naive CD4+ T cells sorted from blood. Subset: CD45RA+ positively selected. All receptors come from a man aged 18 to 30 in good health.

The rearrangement links TRBV4-3 to TRBJ2-5; no definite D call. The CDR3 spans 13 residues. Germline V gene sequence: CDR1 LGHNA, CDR2 YSLEER. The V gene lost 1 base and the J gene lost 5 bases, with 8 bases spanning the gap. The CDR3, as DNA: TGCGCCAGCAGCCAAGTAGAGCGTGAGACCCAGTACTTC. This gives the protein CASSQVERETQYF.

The CDR3 sequence is CASEGAGYEQYF. Written as DNA, the CDR3 is TGTGCCTCAGAGGGGGCGGGTTACGAGCAGTACTTC. The chain links TRBV30 to TRBJ2-7, with 7 bases lining up with TRBD1. Germline V lookup: CDR1 GTSNPN, CDR2 SVGIG (reference sequence). The CDR3 has 12 residues. J gave up 4 bases and V 7 bases, and 7 bases lay outside the gene matches. Combining the CDR3 with reference TRBV30 and TRBJ2-7 gives the whole variable domain SQTIHQWPATLVQPVGSPLSLECTVEGTSNPNLYWYRQAAGRGLQLLFYSVGIGQISSEVPQNLSASRPQDRQFILSSKKLLLSDSGFYLCASEGAGYEQYFGPGTRLTVT.

The chain uses TRBV5-4 and TRBJ1-1; D is possibly TRBD1 (5 bases). This CDR3 comprises 14 residues. Germline lookup yields CDR1 SGHNT and CDR2 YYREEE (reference sequence). V gave up 0 bases and J gave up 3 bases, with 9 bases separating them. CDR3 bases: TGTGCCAGCAGCTTGGGACAGAGGGACACTGAAGCTTTCTTT. This encodes CASSLGQRDTEAFF.

The chain carries TRBV15 and TRBJ2-1; D call uncertain. The CDR3 has 12 amino acids. V shed 1 base and J shed 3 bases, with 1 base lying between them. The germline gives CDR1 LNHNV, CDR2 YYDKDF (reference sequence). For the CDR3, the DNA is TGTGCCACCAGCAGAGGCTACAATGAGCAGTTCTTC. Amino acids: CATSRGYNEQFF.

The chain recombines TRBV5-1 with TRBJ2-3; 8 bases are a match to TRBD2. J was trimmed by 3 bases and V by 2 bases; bases with no gene match: 2. CDR1 and CDR2 (germline): SGHRS, YFSETQ. The CDR3 has 14 amino acids. The CDR3 nucleotides are TGCGCCAGCAGCTTCAAGCGGGAGACAGATACGCAGTATTTT. It encodes CASSFKRETDTQYF.

The chain recombines TRBV29-1 with TRBJ1-1, with D unresolved. Trimming shortened V by 1 base and J by 0 bases, and 9 bases separated the two germline ends. Germline V gene data show CDR1 as SQVTM and CDR2 as ANQGSEA. The CDR3 covers 14 residues. CDR3 sequence: CSVEGQIVNTEAFF. The DNA of the CDR3 is TGCAGCGTTGAAGGCCAAATCGTGAACACTGAAGCTTTCTTT.

The chain has TRBV5-6 and TRBJ2-7; D is possibly TRBD2 (5 bases). The length of the CDR3 is 14 residues. In germline, CDR1 is SGHDT, CDR2 YYEEEE. Trimming removed 0 bases from V and 5 bases from J, with 12 bases in between. This CDR3 reads CASSLAGVYNEQYF. In DNA form, the CDR3 reads TGTGCCAGCAGCTTGGCCGGGGTTTACAACGAGCAGTACTTC.

The chain links TRBV7-9 to TRBJ1-2, with a tentative D call TRBD1 (6 bases). The CDR3 loop spans 14 amino acids. Trimming left V 4 bases short and J 5 bases short, with 14 bases between. The germline CDR1 and CDR2 sequences are SEHNR and FQNEAQ (reference sequence). The CDR3 is CASSSGNRVYGYTF. DNA for the CDR3: TGTGCCAGCAGCTCGGGGAACAGGGTTTATGGCTACACCTTC.

V gene TRBV27 combines with J gene TRBJ2-2; D remains ambiguous. The V end lost 5 bases, the J end lost 2 bases, and 0 bases lay between the germline ends. The germline V gene encodes CDR1 MNHEY and CDR2 SMNVEV (reference sequence). The CDR3 length is 11 residues. The DNA of the CDR3 is TGTGCCAGCAGTAACACCGGGGAGCTGTTTTTT. Its protein is CASSNTGELFF.

This chain connects TRBV28 to TRBJ1-2; D gene uncertain. V shed 4 bases and J shed 0 bases, with 12 bases lying between them. The length of the CDR3 is 15 residues. Germline V gene sequence: CDR1 MDHEN, CDR2 SYDVKM. The CDR3 nucleotides read TGTGCCAGCAGTTCCCCGGGGTCCTCTAACTATGGCTACACCTTC. This encodes CASSSPGSSNYGYTF.

The chain joins TRBV7-9 to TRBJ1-5, with D hard to call. The CDR3 totals 16 residues. Deletions cut 5 bases from V and 2 bases from J, with 16 bases between. CDR1 is SEHNR and CDR2 is FQNEAQ in the germline V gene (reference sequence). The CDR3 bases are TGTGCCAGCAGCCATAAGGAATCAGACCGCAATCAGCCCCAGCATTTT. It encodes CASSHKESDRNQPQHF.

The rearrangement links TRBV7-8 to TRBJ2-5; no definite D call. The CDR3 spans 14 residues. Germline CDR1 SGHVS, CDR2 FQNEAQ. Trimming took off 0 bases at V and 3 bases at J, with 8 bases between the two ends. CDR3 DNA: TGTGCCAGCAGCTTAGCGGACGGAAAAGAGACCCAGTACTTC. Its translation: CASSLADGKETQYF.

The chain recombines TRBV28 with TRBJ2-3; TRBD1 or TRBD2 may be the D gene (6 bases each). V was clipped by 3 bases and J by 4 bases, with 17 bases between them. The germline CDR1 and CDR2 sequences are MDHEN and SYDVKM. This CDR3 region has 16 residues. The CDR3 spells CASSFVRGQFADTQYF. The CDR3 nucleotides read TGTGCCAGCAGTTTTGTCCGGGGGCAGTTCGCAGATACGCAGTATTTT.

The V gene is TRBV27, the J gene TRBJ2-7, with TRBD2 matching over 11 bases. Germline V gene data show CDR1 as MNHEY and CDR2 as SMNVEV (reference sequence). The trim removed 6 bases at V and 6 bases at J, leaving 4 bases unmatched. This CDR3 comprises 13 residues. The CDR3 sequence: CASRLAGVSEQYF. The CDR3 nucleotides are TGTGCCAGCAGACTAGCGGGAGTATCCGAGCAGTACTTC.

The chain carries TRBV28 and TRBJ2-7, with D possibly matching TRBD2 (6 bases). CDR1 is MDHEN and CDR2 is SYDVKM in the germline V gene. The CDR3 covers 15 residues. The V end was cut by 3 bases, the J end by 7 bases, with 19 bases between. The CDR3 bases are TGTGCCAGCAGTTTCGCGGGACGGGCGTTAGGAGAGCAGTACTTC. It translates to CASSFAGRALGEQYF.

This chain links TRBV5-8 with TRBJ1-5; TRBD1 agrees at 7 bases. V shed 3 bases, J shed 7 bases, and the junction held 10 bases outside the gene matches. CDR1 is SGHTS, CDR2 YDEGEE, per germline. The CDR3 sequence is 15 residues long. CDR3 DNA: TGTGCCAGCAGCTCTACCGACAGGGTCCGGCAGCCCCAGCATTTT. Protein product: CASSSTDRVRQPQHF. Together with reference TRBV5-8 and TRBJ1-5, the CDR3 gives the full variable domain: EAGVTQSPTHLIKTRGQQATLRCSPISGHTSVYWYQQALGLGLQFLLWYDEGEERNRGNFPPRFSGRQFPNYSSELNVNALELEDSALYLCASSSTDRVRQPQHFGDGTRLSIL.

The chain recombines TRBV5-4 with TRBJ2-5, with 8 bases that match TRBD2. CDR1 and CDR2 (germline): SGHNT, YYREEE (reference sequence). V shed 2 bases and J 5 bases; nucleotides not matched to a gene: 17. This CDR3 is 18 amino acids long. The DNA of the CDR3 is TGTGCCAGCAGCTTCTCCGGCCGAGGAGCGGGAGTAGGTGAGACCCAGTACTTC. Its protein is CASSFSGRGAGVGETQYF.

This clone was observed once. The chain has TRBV9 and TRBJ2-3; D possibly corresponds to TRBD2 (5 bases). Germline lookup yields CDR1 SGDLS and CDR2 YYNGEE. V lost 3 bases to trimming and J lost 4 bases, with 12 bases between them. The CDR3 totals 14 residues. CDR3 amino acids: CASSATRFSDTQYF. The DNA for the CDR3 is TGTGCCAGCAGCGCAACTAGATTTTCAGATACGCAGTATTTT.

This rearrangement joins TRBV6-1 to TRBJ2-5, with D possibly TRBD1 on 6 matching bases. CDR3 size: 13 residues. V was trimmed by 4 bases and J by 4 bases, leaving 10 bases between them. Per the germline V gene, CDR1 is MNHNS and CDR2 is SASEGT. CDR3 loop: CASSVQGTETQYF. DNA of the CDR3: TGTGCCAGCAGTGTACAGGGTACAGAGACCCAGTACTTC.

The chain combines TRBV11-3 with TRBJ1-1, with D possibly being TRBD1 (6 bases). Germline-derived CDR1 and CDR2 are SGHNT and YENEEA. V was pared by 5 bases and J by 4 bases, with 17 bases between. The CDR3 totals 15 residues. CDR3 coding DNA: TGTGCCAGCAGCCCCGCGGGGGCGTTCTCCACTGAAGCTTTCTTT. The encoded protein is CASSPAGAFSTEAFF.

The genes are TRBV6-6 and TRBJ1-4; no definite D call. Germline CDR1 and CDR2: MNHNY and SVGAGI (reference sequence). This CDR3 comprises 14 residues. With 2 bases removed from V and 3 bases from J, the gap between germline ends came to 7 bases. The CDR3 nucleotides read TGTGCCAGCAGTTACGGGAACTCTAATGAAAAACTGTTTTTT. It yields the protein CASSYGNSNEKLFF.